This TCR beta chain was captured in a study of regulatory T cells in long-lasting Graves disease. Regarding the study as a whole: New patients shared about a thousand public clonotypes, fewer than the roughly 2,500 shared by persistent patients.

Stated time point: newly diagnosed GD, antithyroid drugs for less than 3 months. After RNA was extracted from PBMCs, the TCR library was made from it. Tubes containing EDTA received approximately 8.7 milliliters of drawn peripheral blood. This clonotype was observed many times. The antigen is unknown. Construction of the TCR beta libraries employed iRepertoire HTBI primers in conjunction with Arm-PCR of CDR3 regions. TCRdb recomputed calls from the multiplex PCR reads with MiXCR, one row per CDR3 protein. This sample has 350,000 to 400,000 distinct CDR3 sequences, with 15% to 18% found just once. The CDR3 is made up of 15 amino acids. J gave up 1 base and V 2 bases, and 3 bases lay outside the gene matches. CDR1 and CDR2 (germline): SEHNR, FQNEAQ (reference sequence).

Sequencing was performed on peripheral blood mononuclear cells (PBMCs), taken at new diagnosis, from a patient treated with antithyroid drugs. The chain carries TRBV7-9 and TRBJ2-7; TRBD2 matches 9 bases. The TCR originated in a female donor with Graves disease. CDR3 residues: CASSLTAGGSYEQYF. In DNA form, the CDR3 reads TGTGCCAGCAGCTTAACAGCGGGGGGATCCTACGAGCAGTACTTC.